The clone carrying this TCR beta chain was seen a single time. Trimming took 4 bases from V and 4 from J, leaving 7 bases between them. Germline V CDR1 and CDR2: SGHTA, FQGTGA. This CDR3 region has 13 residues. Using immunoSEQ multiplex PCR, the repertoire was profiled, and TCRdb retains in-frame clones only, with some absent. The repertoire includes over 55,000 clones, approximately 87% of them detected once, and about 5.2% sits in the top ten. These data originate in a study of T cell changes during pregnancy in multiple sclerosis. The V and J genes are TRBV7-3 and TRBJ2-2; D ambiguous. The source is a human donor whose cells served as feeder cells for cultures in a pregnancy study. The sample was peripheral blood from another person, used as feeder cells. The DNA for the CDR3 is TGTGCCAGCAGCTCTAAGTCCACCGGGGAGCTGTTTTTT. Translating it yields CASSSKSTGELFF.